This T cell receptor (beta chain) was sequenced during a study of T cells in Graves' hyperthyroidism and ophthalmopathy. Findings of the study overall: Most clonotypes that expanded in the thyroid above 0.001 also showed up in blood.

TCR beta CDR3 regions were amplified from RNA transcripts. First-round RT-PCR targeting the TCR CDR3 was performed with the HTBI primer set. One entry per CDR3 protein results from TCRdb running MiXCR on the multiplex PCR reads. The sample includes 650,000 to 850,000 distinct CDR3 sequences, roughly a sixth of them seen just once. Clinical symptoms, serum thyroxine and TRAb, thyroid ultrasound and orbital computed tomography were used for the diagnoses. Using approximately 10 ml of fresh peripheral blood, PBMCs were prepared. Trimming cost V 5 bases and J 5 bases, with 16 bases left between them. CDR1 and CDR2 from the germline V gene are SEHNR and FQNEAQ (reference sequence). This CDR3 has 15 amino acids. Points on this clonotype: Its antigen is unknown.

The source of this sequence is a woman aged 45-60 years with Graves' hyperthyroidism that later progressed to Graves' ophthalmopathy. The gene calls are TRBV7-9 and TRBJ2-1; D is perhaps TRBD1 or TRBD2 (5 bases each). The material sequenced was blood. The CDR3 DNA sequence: TGTGCCAGCAGCCCCCGCCGGGACCCAGACAATGAGCAGTTCTTC. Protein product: CASSPRRDPDNEQFF.